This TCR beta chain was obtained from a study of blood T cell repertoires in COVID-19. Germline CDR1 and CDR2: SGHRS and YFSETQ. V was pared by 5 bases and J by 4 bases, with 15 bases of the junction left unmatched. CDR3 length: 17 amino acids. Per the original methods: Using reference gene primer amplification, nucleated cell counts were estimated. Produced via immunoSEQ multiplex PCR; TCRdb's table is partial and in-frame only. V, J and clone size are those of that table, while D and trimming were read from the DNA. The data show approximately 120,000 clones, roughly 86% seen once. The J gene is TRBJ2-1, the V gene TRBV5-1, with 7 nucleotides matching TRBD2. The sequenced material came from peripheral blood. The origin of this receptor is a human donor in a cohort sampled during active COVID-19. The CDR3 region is CASSQIPPAGVYNEQFF. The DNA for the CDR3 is TGCGCCAGCAGTCAAATCCCCCCGGCGGGGGTATACAATGAGCAGTTCTTC.